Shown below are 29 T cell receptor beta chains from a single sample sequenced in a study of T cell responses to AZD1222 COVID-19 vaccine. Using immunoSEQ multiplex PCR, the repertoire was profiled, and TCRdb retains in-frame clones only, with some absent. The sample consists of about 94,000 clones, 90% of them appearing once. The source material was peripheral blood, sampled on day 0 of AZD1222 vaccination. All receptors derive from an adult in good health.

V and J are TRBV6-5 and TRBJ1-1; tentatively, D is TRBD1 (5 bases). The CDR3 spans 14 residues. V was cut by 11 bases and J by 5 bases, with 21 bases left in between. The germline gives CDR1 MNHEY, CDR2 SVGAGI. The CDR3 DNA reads TGTGCCGGCTCCACTTCAGGGATAAGGACTGAAGCTTTCTTT. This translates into CAGSTSGIRTEAFF.

The CDR3 protein is CASTPPRGGSTTAFF. CDR3 sequence (DNA): TGTGCCAGCACCCCTCCTCGGGGGGGCAGCACGACAGCTTTCTTT. V and J are TRBV6-5 and TRBJ1-1, with D possibly TRBD1 on 6 matching bases. This CDR3 has 15 residues. The germline CDR1 and CDR2 sequences are MNHEY and SVGAGI. The germline V and J ends were trimmed by 7 bases and 10 bases, with 25 bases remaining between them.

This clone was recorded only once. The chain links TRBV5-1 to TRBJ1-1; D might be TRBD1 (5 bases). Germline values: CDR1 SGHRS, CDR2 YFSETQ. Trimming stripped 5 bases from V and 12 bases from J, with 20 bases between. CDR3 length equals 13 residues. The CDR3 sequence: CASSVTGTGSSFF. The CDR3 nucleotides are TGCGCCAGCAGTGTCACAGGTACAGGTTCATCTTTCTTT.

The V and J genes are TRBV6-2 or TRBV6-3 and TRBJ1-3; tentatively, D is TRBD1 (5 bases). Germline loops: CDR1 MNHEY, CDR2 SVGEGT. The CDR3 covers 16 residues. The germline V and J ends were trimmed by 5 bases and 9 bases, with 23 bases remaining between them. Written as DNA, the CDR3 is TGTGCCAGCAGTCATCCGCCGCCGAGGGACCTGCCCACCATATATTTT. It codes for CASSHPPPRDLPTIYF.

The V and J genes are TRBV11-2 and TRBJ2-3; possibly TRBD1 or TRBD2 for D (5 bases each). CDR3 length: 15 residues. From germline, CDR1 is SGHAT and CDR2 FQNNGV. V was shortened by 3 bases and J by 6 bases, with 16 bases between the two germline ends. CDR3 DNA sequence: TGTGCCAGCAGCTTTGGTTTGAGTGGGGACGATACGCAGTATTTT. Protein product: CASSFGLSGDDTQYF.

For the CDR3, the DNA is TGTGCCAGCAGCCAAGGTGTTCAGGGAGGCCAGCCCCAGCATTTT. Protein: CASSQGVQGGQPQHF. The V gene is TRBV3-1 (or the pseudogene TRBV3-2), the J gene TRBJ1-5; D is perhaps TRBD1 (5 bases). V was clipped by 1 base and J by 7 bases, with 14 bases between them. From germline, CDR1 is LGHDT and CDR2 YNNKEL (reference sequence). CDR3 length equals 15 residues.

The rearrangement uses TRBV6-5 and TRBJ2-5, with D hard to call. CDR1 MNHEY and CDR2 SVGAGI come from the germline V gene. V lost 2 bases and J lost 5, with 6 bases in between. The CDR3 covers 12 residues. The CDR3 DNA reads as TGTGCCAGCAGTTACCTTCGGGAGACCCAGTACTTC. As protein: CASSYLRETQYF.

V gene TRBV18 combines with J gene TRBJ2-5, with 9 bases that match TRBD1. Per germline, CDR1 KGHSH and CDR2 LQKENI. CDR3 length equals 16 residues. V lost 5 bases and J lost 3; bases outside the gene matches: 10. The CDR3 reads CASSSPIGTGKETQYF. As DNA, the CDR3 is TGTGCCAGCTCATCCCCCATCGGGACAGGGAAAGAGACCCAGTACTTC.

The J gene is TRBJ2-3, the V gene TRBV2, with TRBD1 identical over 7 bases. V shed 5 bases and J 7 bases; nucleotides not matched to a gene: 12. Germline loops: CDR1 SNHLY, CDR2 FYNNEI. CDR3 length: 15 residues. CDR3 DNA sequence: TGTGCCAGCAGTACCGGACAGGCCGCTCTGCATACGCAGTATTTT. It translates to CASSTGQAALHTQYF.

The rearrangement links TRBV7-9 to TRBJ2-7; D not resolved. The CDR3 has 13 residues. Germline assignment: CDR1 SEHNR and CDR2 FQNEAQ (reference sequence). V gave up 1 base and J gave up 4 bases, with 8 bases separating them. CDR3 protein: CASSLVGQYEQYF. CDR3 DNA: TGTGCCAGCAGCTTAGTTGGCCAATACGAGCAGTACTTC. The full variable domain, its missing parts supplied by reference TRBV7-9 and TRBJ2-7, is DTGVSQNPRHKITKRGQNVTFRCDPISEHNRLYWYRQTLGQGPEFLTYFQNEAQLEKSRLLSDRFSAERPKGSFSTLEIQRTEQGDSAMYLCASSLVGQYEQYFGPGTRLTVT.

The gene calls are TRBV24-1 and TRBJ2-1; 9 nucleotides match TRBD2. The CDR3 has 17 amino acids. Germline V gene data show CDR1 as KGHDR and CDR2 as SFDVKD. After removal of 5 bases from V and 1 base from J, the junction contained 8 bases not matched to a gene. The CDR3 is CATSGGIAGGSYNEQFF. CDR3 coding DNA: TGTGCCACCAGTGGAGGGATTGCGGGGGGGTCCTACAATGAGCAGTTCTTC.

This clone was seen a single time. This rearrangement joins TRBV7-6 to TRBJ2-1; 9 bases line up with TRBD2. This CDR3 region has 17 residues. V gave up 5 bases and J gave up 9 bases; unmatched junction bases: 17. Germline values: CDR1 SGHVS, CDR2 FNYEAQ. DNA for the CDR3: TGTGCCAGCAGCCCTTCGGGATGGCGGGGGGGCTCCGGTGAGCAGTTCTTC. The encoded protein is CASSPSGWRGGSGEQFF.

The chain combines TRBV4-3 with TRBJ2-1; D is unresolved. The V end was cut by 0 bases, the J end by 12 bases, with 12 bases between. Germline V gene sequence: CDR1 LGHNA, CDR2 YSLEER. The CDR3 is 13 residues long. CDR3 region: CASSQEGYSGQFF. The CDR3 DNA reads TGCGCCAGCAGCCAAGAAGGGTATTCAGGGCAGTTCTTC.

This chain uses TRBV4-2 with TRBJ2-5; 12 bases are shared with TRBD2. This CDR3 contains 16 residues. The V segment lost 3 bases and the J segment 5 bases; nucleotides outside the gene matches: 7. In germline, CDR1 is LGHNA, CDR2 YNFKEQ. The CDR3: CASSHDLAGGLETQYF. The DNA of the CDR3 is TGTGCCAGCAGCCATGACCTAGCGGGGGGGCTTGAGACCCAGTACTTC.

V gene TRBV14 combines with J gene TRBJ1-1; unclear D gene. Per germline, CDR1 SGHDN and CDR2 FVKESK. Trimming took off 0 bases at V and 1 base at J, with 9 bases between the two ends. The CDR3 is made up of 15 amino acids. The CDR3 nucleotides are TGTGCCAGCAGCCAAGATAAGATTCGGAACACTGAAGCTTTCTTT. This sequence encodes CASSQDKIRNTEAFF.

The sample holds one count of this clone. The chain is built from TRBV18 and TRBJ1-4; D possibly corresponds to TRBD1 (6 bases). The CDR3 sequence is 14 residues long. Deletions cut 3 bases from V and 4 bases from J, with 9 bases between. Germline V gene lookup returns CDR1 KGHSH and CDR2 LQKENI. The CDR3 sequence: CASSPQGYNEKLFF. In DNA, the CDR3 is TGTGCCAGCTCACCCCAGGGGTATAATGAAAAACTGTTTTTT.

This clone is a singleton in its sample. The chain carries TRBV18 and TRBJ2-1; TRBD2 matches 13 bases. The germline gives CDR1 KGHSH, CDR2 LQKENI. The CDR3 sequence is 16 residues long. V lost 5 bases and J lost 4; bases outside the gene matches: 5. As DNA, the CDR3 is TGTGCCAGCTCAGCGACTAGCGGGGGGCTTTACAATGAGCAGTTCTTC. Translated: CASSATSGGLYNEQFF.

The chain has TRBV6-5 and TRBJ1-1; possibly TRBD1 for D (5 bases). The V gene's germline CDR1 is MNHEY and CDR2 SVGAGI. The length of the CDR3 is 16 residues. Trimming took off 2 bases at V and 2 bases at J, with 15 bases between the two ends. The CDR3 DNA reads TGTGCCAGCAGTTACGAAGTTCCAGGGCCTAACACTGAAGCTTTCTTT. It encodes CASSYEVPGPNTEAFF.

CDR3 DNA sequence: TGCGCCAGCAGTCCCCCCCCGGGGGTTAATGAAAAACTGTTTTTT. Translation gives CASSPPPGVNEKLFF. V and J are TRBV4-1 and TRBJ1-4; D may be TRBD1 (5 bases). With 6 bases removed from V and 4 bases from J, the gap between germline ends came to 15 bases. The CDR3 has 15 residues. CDR1 is MGHRA and CDR2 is YSYEKL in the germline V gene.

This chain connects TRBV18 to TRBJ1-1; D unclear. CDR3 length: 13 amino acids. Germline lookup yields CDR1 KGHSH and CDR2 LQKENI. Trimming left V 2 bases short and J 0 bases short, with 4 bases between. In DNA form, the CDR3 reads TGTGCCAGCTCACCAAAGATGAACACTGAAGCTTTCTTT. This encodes CASSPKMNTEAFF. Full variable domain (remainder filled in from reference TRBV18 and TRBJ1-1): NAGVMQNPRHLVRRRGQEARLRCSPMKGHSHVYWYRQLPEEGLKFMVYLQKENIIDESGMPKERFSAEFPKEGPSILRIQQVVRGDSAAYFCASSPKMNTEAFFGQGTRLTVV.

In DNA, the CDR3 is TGTGCCAGCAAAAACGACAGGGAGGACGTGGCAACTAATGAAAAACTGTTTTTT. Its translation: CASKNDREDVATNEKLFF. The rearrangement joins TRBV3-1 (or the pseudogene TRBV3-2) to TRBJ1-4; 7 bases fit TRBD1. The CDR3 sequence is 18 residues long. The V gene's germline CDR1 is LGHDT and CDR2 YNNKEL (reference sequence). V lost 7 bases to trimming and J lost 0 bases; unmatched junction nucleotides: 14.

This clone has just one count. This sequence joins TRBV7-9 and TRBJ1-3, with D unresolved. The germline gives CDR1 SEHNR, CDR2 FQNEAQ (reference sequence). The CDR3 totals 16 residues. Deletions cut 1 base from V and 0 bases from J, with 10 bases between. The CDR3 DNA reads TGTGCCAGCAGCTTAGGCAGTGCGTCCTCTGGAAACACCATATATTTT. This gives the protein CASSLGSASSGNTIYF.

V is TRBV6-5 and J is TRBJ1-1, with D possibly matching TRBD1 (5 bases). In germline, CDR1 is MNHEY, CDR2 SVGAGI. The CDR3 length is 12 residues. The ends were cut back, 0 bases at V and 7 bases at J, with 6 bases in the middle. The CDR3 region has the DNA TGTGCCAGCAGTTACTCGCAGGGTGAAGCTTTCTTT. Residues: CASSYSQGEAFF.

This chain's CDR3 is CASSATVSARRGGGGYTF. The CDR3 nucleotides are TGTGCCAGCAGCGCGACAGTATCGGCCCGGAGGGGGGGCGGCGGCTACACCTTC. This chain links TRBV7-2 with TRBJ1-2, with D possibly TRBD1 on 6 matching bases. CDR1 and CDR2 from the germline V gene are SGHTA and FQGNSA. Trimming took off 5 bases at V and 8 bases at J, with 30 bases between the two ends. There are 18 residues in the CDR3.

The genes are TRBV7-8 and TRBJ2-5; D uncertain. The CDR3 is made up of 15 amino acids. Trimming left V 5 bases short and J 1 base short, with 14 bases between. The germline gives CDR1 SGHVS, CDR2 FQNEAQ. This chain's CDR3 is CASSPSVVRQETQYF. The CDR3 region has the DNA TGTGCCAGCAGCCCCAGCGTAGTGCGCCAAGAGACCCAGTACTTC.

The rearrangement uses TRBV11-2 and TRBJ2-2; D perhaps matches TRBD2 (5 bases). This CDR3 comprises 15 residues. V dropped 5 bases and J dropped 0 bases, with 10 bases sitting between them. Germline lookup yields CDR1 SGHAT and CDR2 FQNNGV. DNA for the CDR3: TGTGCCAGCAGCGGGCGGGCAGCGAACACCGGGGAGCTGTTTTTT. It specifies CASSGRAANTGELFF.

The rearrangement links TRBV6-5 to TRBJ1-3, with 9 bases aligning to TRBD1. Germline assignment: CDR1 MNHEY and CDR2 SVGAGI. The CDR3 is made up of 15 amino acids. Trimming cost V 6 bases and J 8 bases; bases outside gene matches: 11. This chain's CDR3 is CASRSPGQGTDTIYF. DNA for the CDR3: TGTGCCAGCAGGTCCCCGGGACAGGGAACGGACACCATATATTTT.

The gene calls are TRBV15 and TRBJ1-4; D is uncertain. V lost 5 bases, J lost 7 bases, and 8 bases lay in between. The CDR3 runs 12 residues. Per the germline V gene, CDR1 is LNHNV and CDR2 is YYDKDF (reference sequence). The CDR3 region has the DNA TGTGCCACCAGCCGGCAGCCTGAAAAACTGTTTTTT. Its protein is CATSRQPEKLFF.

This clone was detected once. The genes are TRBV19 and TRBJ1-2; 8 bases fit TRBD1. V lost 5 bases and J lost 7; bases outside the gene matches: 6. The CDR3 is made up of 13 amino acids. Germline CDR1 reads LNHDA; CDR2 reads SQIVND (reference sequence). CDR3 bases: TGTGCCAGTAGTGTCAGGGGGCGAAGTGGCTACACCTTC. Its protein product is CASSVRGRSGYTF.